Below are 23 T cell receptor beta chains sequenced from a single sample in a study of blood T cell repertoires in COVID-19. Here immunoSEQ multiplex PCR was the method, and the copy in TCRdb shows in-frame clones only, minus some. The sample has about 270,000 clones, roughly 90% seen once. Sequencing used peripheral blood. The receptors were gathered from a woman under 40 with COVID-19, enrolled during active disease.

This rearrangement joins TRBV2 to TRBJ2-5; D gene unclear. V was trimmed by 8 bases and J by 0 bases, leaving 4 bases between them. CDR1 is SNHLY, CDR2 FYNNEI, per germline. There are 11 residues in the CDR3. The CDR3 nucleotides read TGTGCCAGCGCGTACCAAGAGACCCAGTACTTC. Translation gives CASAYQETQYF.

The chain recombines TRBV2 with TRBJ2-1; 12 bases are shared with TRBD2. Germline V gene data show CDR1 as SNHLY and CDR2 as FYNNEI. The CDR3 spans 15 residues. Germline trimming cut 4 bases from V and 8 bases from J; bases unmatched to any gene: 6. The DNA of the CDR3 is TGTGCCAGCAGTGCTAGACTAGCGGGGGAGGATGAGCAGTTCTTC. Translation: CASSARLAGEDEQFF. Combining the CDR3 with reference TRBV2 and TRBJ2-1 gives the whole variable domain EPEVTQTPSHQVTQMGQEVILRCVPISNHLYFYWYRQILGQKVEFLVSFYNNEISEKSEIFDDQFSVERPDGSNFTLKIRSTKLEDSAMYFCASSARLAGEDEQFFGPGTRLTVL.

The chain combines TRBV6-5 with TRBJ1-2; 7 positions agree with TRBD1. The V segment lost 6 bases and the J segment 8 bases; nucleotides outside the gene matches: 6. The germline gives CDR1 MNHEY, CDR2 SVGAGI. This CDR3 spans 12 amino acids. In DNA form, the CDR3 reads TGTGCCAGCAGCCCCCGACAGGGAGGCTACACCTTC. Translation gives CASSPRQGGYTF.

The chain recombines TRBV7-9 with TRBJ1-6, with TRBD1 as a possible D gene (6 bases). The V end lost 5 bases, the J end lost 5 bases, and 13 bases lay between the germline ends. CDR1 and CDR2 from the germline V gene are SEHNR and FQNEAQ (reference sequence). This CDR3 has 15 amino acids. CDR3 sequence reads: CASSPGTLNNSPLHF. As DNA, the CDR3 is TGTGCCAGCAGCCCCGGGACATTAAATAATTCACCCCTCCACTTT.

The CDR3 DNA is TGTGCCAGCAGTTTAGGAGGTAGCGGGGGGTCAGATACGCAGTATTTT. Residues: CASSLGGSGGSDTQYF. The rearrangement links TRBV28 to TRBJ2-3; TRBD2 matches at 10 bases. The germline gives CDR1 MDHEN, CDR2 SYDVKM. After removal of 2 bases from V and 4 bases from J, the junction contained 6 bases not matched to a gene. The CDR3 runs to 16 residues.

The chain employs TRBV9 and TRBJ2-4, with 7 bases fitting TRBD1. This CDR3 contains 17 residues. J was trimmed by 3 bases and V by 1 base; bases with no gene match: 10. CDR1 and CDR2 from the germline V gene are SGDLS and YYNGEE. In nucleotides, the CDR3 is TGTGCCAGCAGCGTACAGGCAGGGGGAAGAGGCAAAAACATTCAGTACTTC. Residues: CASSVQAGGRGKNIQYF.

The chain couples TRBV19 to TRBJ2-3; possible D gene TRBD2, 5 bases. Trimming stripped 6 bases from V and 2 bases from J, with 6 bases between. This CDR3 has 12 amino acids. Germline CDR1 and CDR2: LNHDA and SQIVND (reference sequence). CDR3 sequence (DNA): TGTGCCAGTAGCGACTACACAGATACGCAGTATTTT. Protein product: CASSDYTDTQYF.

The V gene is TRBV10-3, the J gene TRBJ1-6; no clear D gene. V was cut by 11 bases and J by 0 bases, with 8 bases left in between. This CDR3 has 13 amino acids. Germline V gene data show CDR1 as ENHRY and CDR2 as SYGVKD. The chain's CDR3 is CAASPSYNSPLHF. CDR3 coding DNA: TGTGCCGCGTCCCCCTCCTATAATTCACCCCTCCACTTT.

V gene TRBV6-5 combines with J gene TRBJ1-2; D remains ambiguous. The CDR3 is 13 amino acids. CDR1 and CDR2 (germline): MNHEY, SVGAGI. V was clipped by 4 bases and J by 4 bases, with 10 bases between them. CDR3 DNA: TGTGCCAGCAGTTCTGGCGGATTCTATGGCTACACCTTC. Translated: CASSSGGFYGYTF.

This clone was counted once. The rearrangement joins TRBV3-1 (or the pseudogene TRBV3-2) to TRBJ2-4, with D hard to call. V lost 3 bases to trimming and J lost 3 bases, with 6 bases between them. Germline CDR1 LGHDT, CDR2 YNNKEL (reference sequence). There are 13 residues in the CDR3. The CDR3 sequence is CASSHHSKNIQYF. Written as DNA, the CDR3 is TGTGCCAGCAGCCACCACAGCAAAAACATTCAGTACTTC.

The chain employs TRBV28 and TRBJ2-7; 10 bases align to TRBD2. J lost 3 bases, V lost 10 bases, and 6 bases had no gene match. This CDR3 has 13 residues. CDR1 MDHEN and CDR2 SYDVKM come from the germline V gene. The DNA of the CDR3 is TGTGCCACTGTTAGCGGGGGGCGCTACGAGCAGTACTTC. This gives the protein CATVSGGRYEQYF. The full variable domain, its missing parts supplied by reference TRBV28 and TRBJ2-7, is DVKVTQSSRYLVKRTGEKVFLECVQDMDHENMFWYRQDPGLGLRLIYFSYDVKMKEKGDIPEGYSVSREKKERFSLILESASTNQTSMYLCATVSGGRYEQYFGPGTRLTVT.

The V and J genes are TRBV5-1 and TRBJ2-7, with 8 bases lining up with TRBD1. The CDR3 is 15 residues long. Germline V gene lookup returns CDR1 SGHRS and CDR2 YFSETQ. Trimming at V came to 1 base and at J to 2 bases, leaving 5 bases not matched to a gene. DNA of the CDR3: TGCGCCAGCAGCTTGTTATTGGACAGGGCCTACGAGCAGTACTTC. This gives the protein CASSLLLDRAYEQYF. Full variable domain (remainder filled in from reference TRBV5-1 and TRBJ2-7): KAGVTQTPRYLIKTRGQQVTLSCSPISGHRSVSWYQQTPGQGLQFLFEYFSETQRNKGNFPGRFSGRQFSNSRSEMNVSTLELGDSALYLCASSLLLDRAYEQYFGPGTRLTVT.

The count of this clone is one. This chain uses TRBV27 with TRBJ1-2; D is unclear. Trimming took off 6 bases at V and 4 bases at J, with 18 bases between the two ends. The CDR3 runs to 15 residues. Germline lookup yields CDR1 MNHEY and CDR2 SMNVEV (reference sequence). The CDR3 bases are TGTGCCAGCAGACCCCAGCCTAGAACCCCCTATGGCTACACCTTC. Encoded protein: CASRPQPRTPYGYTF.

This chain connects TRBV4-1 to TRBJ1-6; 8 positions agree with TRBD1. Germline V CDR1 and CDR2: MGHRA, YSYEKL. V shed 2 bases and J 6 bases; nucleotides not matched to a gene: 6. The CDR3 consists of 16 residues. The CDR3 spells CASSQTRGQGNSPLHF. CDR3 coding DNA: TGCGCCAGCAGCCAAACCAGGGGGCAAGGTAATTCACCCCTCCACTTT.

The chain couples TRBV28 to TRBJ1-2; 7 bases are a match to TRBD1. V lost 2 bases, J lost 4 bases, and 4 bases stayed unmatched. The germline gives CDR1 MDHEN, CDR2 SYDVKM. CDR3 length: 14 residues. In nucleotides, the CDR3 is TGTGCCAGCAGTTTACGCCAGGGGGGCTATGGCTACACCTTC. It codes for CASSLRQGGYGYTF.

This rearrangement joins TRBV4-1 to TRBJ1-5; D possibly corresponds to TRBD1 (6 bases). The CDR3 length is 15 residues. Germline-derived CDR1 and CDR2 are MGHRA and YSYEKL. V lost 0 bases and J lost 4, with 10 bases in between. The DNA for the CDR3 is TGCGCCAGCAGCCAAGATGGACAGAAGAATCAGCCCCAGCATTTT. It encodes CASSQDGQKNQPQHF.

The CDR3 DNA sequence: TGCAGTGCTACTGACAGGGCCGCCGGGGAGCTGTTTTTT. Amino acids: CSATDRAAGELFF. The chain is built from TRBV20-1 and TRBJ2-2; TRBD1 matches at 7 bases. Germline V lookup: CDR1 DFQATT, CDR2 SNEGSKA (reference sequence). The J segment lost 6 bases and the V segment lost 4 bases, leaving 5 bases of the junction unmatched. The CDR3 covers 13 residues.

The chain uses TRBV24-1 and TRBJ2-3; 10 bases fit TRBD2. V was pared by 7 bases and J by 3 bases, with 6 bases of the junction left unmatched. The CDR3 has 15 residues. The germline V gene encodes CDR1 KGHDR and CDR2 SFDVKD. The CDR3 reads CATRSSGGYTDTQYF. The CDR3 DNA sequence: TGTGCCACCAGGAGTAGCGGGGGGTATACAGATACGCAGTATTTT.

The V call is TRBV5-1, the J call TRBJ2-7; 12 positions agree with TRBD1. This CDR3 is built from 13 residues. Trimming at V came to 6 bases and at J to 6 bases, leaving 4 bases not matched to a gene. Germline loops: CDR1 SGHRS, CDR2 YFSETQ. The CDR3: CASKGTGGAEQYF. CDR3 in DNA: TGCGCCAGCAAAGGGACAGGGGGCGCCGAGCAGTACTTC. Supplemented by reference TRBV5-1 and TRBJ2-7, the full variable domain reads KAGVTQTPRYLIKTRGQQVTLSCSPISGHRSVSWYQQTPGQGLQFLFEYFSETQRNKGNFPGRFSGRQFSNSRSEMNVSTLELGDSALYLCASKGTGGAEQYFGPGTRLTVT.

This chain links TRBV5-1 with TRBJ1-4; tentative D call: TRBD1 (6 bases). The V end was cut by 0 bases, the J end by 2 bases, with 11 bases between. From germline, CDR1 is SGHRS and CDR2 YFSETQ. The CDR3 runs 16 residues. The CDR3 region has the DNA TGCGCCAGCAGCTTGGTGGGTCAGGGGACTAATGAAAAACTGTTTTTT. Translated, it gives CASSLVGQGTNEKLFF.

The V and J genes are TRBV5-1 and TRBJ2-4; D might be TRBD1 (6 bases). V was trimmed by 4 bases and J by 3 bases, leaving 17 bases between them. The germline CDR1 and CDR2 sequences are SGHRS and YFSETQ. The CDR3 has 16 amino acids. CDR3 DNA sequence: TGCGCCAGCAGCAGTGACCCACAGGGATACAAAAACATTCAGTACTTC. Its translation is CASSSDPQGYKNIQYF.

This chain uses TRBV10-2 with TRBJ1-6, with D uncertain. V shed 5 bases and J shed 9 bases, with 14 bases lying between them. This CDR3 is built from 14 residues. Germline V CDR1 and CDR2: WSHSY, SAAADI. This chain's CDR3 is CASSSSGLGSPLHF. DNA for the CDR3: TGCGCCAGCAGTTCCTCCGGACTAGGTTCACCCCTCCACTTT.

The V gene is TRBV2, the J gene TRBJ1-3, with TRBD1 matching 8 bases. This CDR3 contains 13 residues. Germline CDR1 is SNHLY and CDR2 is FYNNEI. V lost 8 bases and J lost 2; bases outside the gene matches: 2. The CDR3 DNA reads as TGTGCCAGCCCGGACAGGGCTGGAAACACCATATATTTT. As protein: CASPDRAGNTIYF.